A selection of T cell receptor beta chains follows, all from one sample in a study of T cell responses to AZD1222 COVID-19 vaccine. Clones were read by immunoSEQ multiplex PCR, and TCRdb kept only the in-frame ones, dropping some. The sample holds some 120,000 clones; 90% to 95% are singletons and the top ten take 2.5% to 3%. Sequenced material: peripheral blood, taken on day 0 of AZD1222 vaccination. All receptors come from an adult in good health. CDR3s include the opening cysteine and the closing phenylalanine or tryptophan. A D gene is named only where the DNA matches it firmly. The size of a clone is reported for some rows only, either as once, few or many, or as a class for expanded clones.

cdr3_aa | cdr3_nt | j_call | d_call | clone_size | v_call
CASSPGTAGLAGVDTQYF | TGTGCCAGCTCACCAGGAACCGCGGGACTAGCGGGAGTTGATACGCAGTATTTT | TRBJ2-3 | TRBD2 | - | TRBV18
CASSPLLGGRTSTDTQYF | TGTGCCAGCAGCCCACTCCTGGGAGGGCGAACTAGCACAGATACGCAGTATTTT | TRBJ2-3 | TRBD2 | - | TRBV7-9
CASSRKTGPAVNTEAFF | TGCGCCAGCAGCCGCAAGACGGGACCGGCAGTGAACACTGAAGCTTTCTTT | TRBJ1-1 | - | - | TRBV4-1
CASSLPLATNYNEQFF | TGTGCCAGCAGCCTACCCCTAGCGACTAATTACAATGAGCAGTTCTTC | TRBJ2-1 | - | - | TRBV7-9
CASSSRGGLSYEQYF | TGTGCCAGCAGCTCGCGGGGGGGCTTATCCTACGAGCAGTACTTC | TRBJ2-7 | TRBD2 | - | TRBV11-2
CASSDDGTGELFF | TGTGCCAGCTCTGACGACGGCACCGGGGAGCTGTTTTTT | TRBJ2-2 | - | - | TRBV6-4
CATSFPGEGPNYGYTF | TGTGCCACCAGCTTCCCGGGGGAAGGGCCCAACTATGGCTACACCTTC | TRBJ1-2 | - | - | TRBV15
CASSVLAGATGELFF | TGTGCCAGCAGCGTATTAGCGGGAGCGACCGGGGAGCTGTTTTTT | TRBJ2-2 | TRBD2 | - | TRBV9
CASSFIRDWTEAFF | TGTGCCAGCAGTTTTATTCGGGATTGGACTGAAGCTTTCTTT | TRBJ1-1 | - | - | TRBV28
CAGREGPSSPLHF | TGTGCCGGCCGCGAGGGCCCTAGTTCACCCCTCCACTTT | TRBJ1-6 | - | - | TRBV2
CSVSNQPQHF | TGCAGTGTGAGCAATCAGCCCCAGCATTTT | TRBJ1-5 | - | - | TRBV20-1
CASSFRGLGNEQFF | TGTGCCAGCAGCTTCCGCGGTTTGGGGAATGAGCAGTTCTTC | TRBJ2-1 | - | - | TRBV7-9
CASSFSGRAGETQYF | TGTGCCAGCAGCTTTAGCGGGAGGGCCGGGGAGACCCAGTACTTC | TRBJ2-5 | TRBD2 | - | TRBV6-5
CASRRATNYGYTF | TGTGCCAGCAGACGGGCAACTAACTATGGCTACACCTTC | TRBJ1-2 | - | - | TRBV12-3/TRBV12-4
CASSLRTVLAKNIQYF | TGTGCCAGCAGTTTACGGACAGTCCTAGCCAAAAACATTCAGTACTTC | TRBJ2-4 | - | - | TRBV27
CASSLAWSSGNTIYF | TGTGCCAGCAGCTTAGCTTGGAGCTCTGGAAACACCATATATTTT | TRBJ1-3 | - | once | TRBV11-2
CVATGDLAKNIQYF | TGTGTCGCGACAGGGGACTTAGCCAAAAACATTCAGTACTTC | TRBJ2-4 | TRBD1 | - | TRBV6-5
CASSSTGGEETQYF | TGTGCCAGTAGTAGTACAGGGGGCGAGGAGACCCAGTACTTC | TRBJ2-5 | TRBD1 | - | TRBV19
CASSPGTGPNQPQHF | TGTGCCAGCTCACCAGGGACAGGGCCGAATCAGCCCCAGCATTTT | TRBJ1-5 | TRBD1 | - | TRBV18
CASSPVYEKLFF | TGTGCCAGCAGCCCCGTTTATGAAAAACTGTTTTTT | TRBJ1-4 | - | - | TRBV7-9
CASSLHPGNYGYTF | TGTGCCAGCAGTCTCCACCCCGGGAACTATGGCTACACCTTC | TRBJ1-2 | - | - | TRBV5-6
CASSRTSGEQFF | TGTGCCAGCAGCCGGACCTCTGGTGAGCAGTTCTTC | TRBJ2-1 | - | - | TRBV6-2/TRBV6-3
CASSYEGPSYNEQFF | TGTGCCAGCAGCTACGAGGGGCCATCCTACAATGAGCAGTTCTTC | TRBJ2-1 | - | - | TRBV7-9
CASSWGRGSNQPQHF | TGTGCCAGCAGTTGGGGACGCGGTAGCAATCAGCCCCAGCATTTT | TRBJ1-5 | - | - | TRBV27
CASSPDGNTIYF | TGTGCCAGCAGTCCGGACGGAAACACCATATATTTT | TRBJ1-3 | - | once | TRBV27
CASNRGLNTEAFF | TGTGCCAGTAATCGTGGTTTGAACACTGAAGCTTTCTTT | TRBJ1-1 | - | once | TRBV19
CASSFSGGVKAQHF | TGTGCCAGCAGCTTTTCAGGGGGGGTGAAAGCCCAGCATTTT | TRBJ1-5 | TRBD1 | - | TRBV7-9
CASSFVTNQPQHF | TGTGCCAGCAGTTTTGTGACAAATCAGCCCCAGCATTTT | TRBJ1-5 | - | - | TRBV28
CASSSQQFNQPQHF | TGTGCCAGTAGTAGCCAACAGTTCAATCAGCCCCAGCATTTT | TRBJ1-5 | - | - | TRBV19
CASSLLHNQPQHF | TGTGCCAGCAGCTTACTCCACAATCAGCCCCAGCATTTT | TRBJ1-5 | - | - | TRBV7-9
CASSPPSGGNSPLHF | TGTGCCAGCTCACCACCGAGTGGGGGAAACTCACCCCTCCACTTT | TRBJ1-6 | - | - | TRBV18
CASSDDRPFGNTGELFF | TGTGCCAGCAGCGATGACAGGCCCTTCGGGAACACCGGGGAGCTGTTTTTT | TRBJ2-2 | - | - | TRBV28
CASSIAGFGEQYF | TGTGCCAGTAGTATAGCAGGGTTCGGCGAGCAGTACTTC | TRBJ2-7 | - | - | TRBV19
CASSLVVVYEQYF | TGTGCCAGCAGCTTAGTGGTGGTCTACGAGCAGTACTTC | TRBJ2-7 | - | few | TRBV7-2
CASSRVMGETQYF | TGTGCCAGCTCGCGGGTTATGGGAGAGACCCAGTACTTC | TRBJ2-5 | - | - | TRBV27
CASSFSASGTADTQYF | TGCGCCAGCAGCTTCTCTGCTAGCGGGACCGCAGATACGCAGTATTTT | TRBJ2-3 | TRBD2 | once | TRBV5-1
CASSLYPEAAGNTIYF | TGTGCCAGCAGCCTCTACCCGGAAGCGGCTGGAAACACCATATATTTT | TRBJ1-3 | - | once | TRBV5-4
CASSSTGTSGELFF | TGTGCCAGCAGTTCTACGGGGACGTCCGGGGAGCTGTTTTTT | TRBJ2-2 | - | - | TRBV28
CASSSVGVTEAFF | TGTGCCAGCAGCTCTGTAGGGGTAACTGAAGCTTTCTTT | TRBJ1-1 | - | - | TRBV5-4
CASSLGQALTYGYTF | TGTGCCAGCAGCTTGGGTCAGGCCTTAACCTATGGCTACACCTTC | TRBJ1-2 | - | - | TRBV5-5
CASSPGGGNTEAFF | TGTGCCAGCAGCCCTGGGGGGGGGAACACTGAAGCTTTCTTT | TRBJ1-1 | - | - | TRBV11-3
CASSPRGGGGLTYNEQFF | TGTGCCAGCAGCCCCCGGGGCGGGGGCGGACTCACCTACAATGAGCAGTTCTTC | TRBJ2-1 | - | - | TRBV11-2
CASSPAQPTFGETQYF | TGTGCCAGCTCACCAGCGCAGCCGACCTTTGGGGAGACCCAGTACTTC | TRBJ2-5 | - | - | TRBV18
CASSIRPHSTYEQYF | TGTGCCAGTAGTATCAGGCCGCATTCTACCTACGAGCAGTACTTC | TRBJ2-7 | - | - | TRBV19
CASSERTSGRGEQFF | TGTGCCAGCAGTGAACGGACTAGCGGGAGAGGGGAGCAGTTCTTC | TRBJ2-1 | TRBD2 | - | TRBV25-1
CASSSTGVGGDTQYF | TGTGCCAGCAGCTCCACAGGGGTCGGTGGAGATACGCAGTATTTT | TRBJ2-3 | TRBD1 | - | TRBV7-3
CASKELPNAYEQYF | TGTGCCAGTAAGGAGCTGCCGAACGCCTACGAGCAGTACTTC | TRBJ2-7 | - | - | TRBV19
CASSPIGYTGAYGYTF | TGTGCCAGCAGTCCCATAGGGTATACAGGGGCCTATGGCTACACCTTC | TRBJ1-2 | TRBD1 | - | TRBV28